The subject of this entry is one T cell receptor beta chain. These data belong to a study of memory CD4+ T cells and cytomegalovirus serostatus. From germline, CDR1 is SGHAT and CDR2 FQNNGV. V was shortened by 1 base and J by 0 bases, with 8 bases between the two germline ends. There are 15 residues in the CDR3. Libraries were prepared by immunoSEQ multiplex PCR; TCRdb keeps only in-frame clonotypes and omits some of them. The sample holds 55,000 to 65,000 clones, 82% seen once. Single viable CD3+CD4+CD8-CD45RO+ cells were sorted as the memory CD4+ T cells. This clonotype was obtained from an adult in good health and CMV-seronegative. The specimen was memory CD4+ T cells from blood. The rearrangement uses TRBV11-2 and TRBJ2-3; D unresolved. Written as DNA, the CDR3 is TGTGCCAGCAGCTTAGCGGCACATAGCACAGATACGCAGTATTTT. Amino acids: CASSLAAHSTDTQYF.